This T cell receptor (beta chain) was found in a study of cytomegalovirus exposure and HLA in healthy donors. Study-wide findings and caveats: TRBV6-2, TRBV6-3 and some other V segments were unresolvable in 87-base-pair reads. Presence/absence comparisons presumed near-even sequencing depth among donors.

This CDR3 has 15 residues. The germline CDR1 and CDR2 sequences are MNHEY and SVGAGI. The primer mix had 60 Vbeta and 13 Jbeta primers. Libraries were prepared by immunoSEQ multiplex PCR; TCRdb keeps only in-frame clonotypes and omits some of them. The sample carries about 120,000 clones, approximately 8.6% recorded once. About this clone: The antigen remains undetermined. The germline gene is not matched at one end of the junction; a read error may be the cause.

V gene TRBV6-5 combines with J gene TRBJ1-1, with TRBD1 matching 7 bases. The receptor comes from a woman aged 40 to 50 in good health and CMV-seropositive. The sample consisted of PBMCs. The CDR3 loop is CAGSYSRGLRTEAFF. The DNA for the CDR3 is TGTGCCGGCAGTTACTCGAGGGGGCTGAGGACTGAAGCTTTCTTT.